This T cell receptor beta chain was identified in a study of T cells in Graves' hyperthyroidism and ophthalmopathy. This clonotype was detected a few times. The germline gives CDR1 MNHNY, CDR2 SVGAGI (reference sequence). The CDR3 is 15 residues long. With 10 bases removed from V and 2 bases from J, the gap between germline ends came to 21 bases. Amplification yielded TCR beta CDR3 regions, with RNA transcripts as the source. HTBI primers drove first-round RT-PCR of the TCR CDR3. TCRdb fed the multiplex PCR reads into MiXCR, producing one record per CDR3 protein. This repertoire shows about 840,000 distinct CDR3 sequences, 38% found once; its top ten account for around 9.3%.

This TCR was recovered from a young man with Graves' hyperthyroidism. The sequencing sample was made of blood. The chain links TRBV6-6 to TRBJ2-7; D call uncertain. CDR3 protein: CATRLPPGSTYEQYF. CDR3 bases: TGTGCCACAAGGTTACCTCCTGGCAGCACCTACGAGCAGTACTTC.